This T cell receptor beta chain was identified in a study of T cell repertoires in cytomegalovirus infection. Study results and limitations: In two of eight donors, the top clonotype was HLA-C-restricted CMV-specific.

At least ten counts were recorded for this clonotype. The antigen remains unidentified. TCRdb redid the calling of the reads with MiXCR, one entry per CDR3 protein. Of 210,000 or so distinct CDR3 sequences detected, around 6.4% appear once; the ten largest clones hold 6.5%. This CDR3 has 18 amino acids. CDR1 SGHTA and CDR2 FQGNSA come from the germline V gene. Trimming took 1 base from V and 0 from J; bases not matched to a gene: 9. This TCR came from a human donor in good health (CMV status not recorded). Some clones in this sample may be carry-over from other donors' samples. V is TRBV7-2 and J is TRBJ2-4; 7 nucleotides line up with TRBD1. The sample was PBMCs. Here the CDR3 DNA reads TGTGCCAGCAGCTTAGTCGGAACAGGGGAAATAGCCAAAAACATTCAGTACTTC. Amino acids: CASSLVGTGEIAKNIQYF. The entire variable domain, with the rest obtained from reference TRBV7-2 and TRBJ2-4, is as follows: GAGVSQSPSNKVTEKGKDVELRCDPISGHTALYWYRQSLGQGLEFLIYFQGNSAPDKSGLPSDRFSAERTGGSVSTLTIQRTQQEDSAVYLCASSLVGTGEIAKNIQYFGAGTRLSVL.